The 2 T cell receptor beta chains given below trace back to one sample, sequenced in a study of chemoradiotherapy in HPV16-positive cancers. Assay: immunoSEQ multiplex PCR; the TCRdb copy retains only in-frame clones and omits some. Of just over 7,500 clones in the sample, about 86% were seen once. This specimen consisted of blood, obtained from a patient who underwent chemoradiotherapy. The receptor source for this set is a human donor with HPV-associated anogenital cancer.

This clone has more than one count but fewer than ten. The chain is built from TRBV6-1 and TRBJ1-6; TRBD1 is a possible D gene (6 bases). CDR1 and CDR2 from the germline V gene are MNHNS and SASEGT. The CDR3 runs to 17 residues. Between the trimmed V and J ends, which lost 3 bases and 0 bases, there was a span of 12 bases. CDR3 bases: TGTGCCAGCAGTGATCCAAGGGGGATCTCCTATAATTCACCCCTCCACTTT. Encoded protein: CASSDPRGISYNSPLHF.

The chain links TRBV10-3 to TRBJ2-7; D not resolved. Trimming cost V 0 bases and J 5 bases, with 2 bases left between them. Per the germline V gene, CDR1 is ENHRY and CDR2 is SYGVKD. The CDR3 loop spans 11 amino acids. CDR3 residues: CAISESHEQYF. DNA for the CDR3: TGTGCCATCAGTGAGTCCCACGAGCAGTACTTC.